One and the same sample provided the 29 T cell receptor beta chains below, sequenced in a study of T cells in women clearing cervical HPV infection. The assay was immunoSEQ multiplex PCR, and TCRdb's table has in-frame clones only and misses some. This repertoire comprises tens of thousands of clones; its ten largest clones make up under 8.5%. Input material: blood buffy coat. These receptor sequences come from a woman aged 18-69 years with a cervical HPV16 infection that either progressed to CIN3+ or cleared (not recorded which).

Note on this clone: Coverage ceases 3 residues before the CDR3 finishes, and the germline J gene fills in the end. This chain links TRBV4-2 with TRBJ1-6, with a possible D match to TRBD1 (5 bases). CDR3 length equals 15 residues. V shed 0 bases and J shed 9 bases, with 12 bases lying between them. Germline V gene lookup returns CDR1 LGHNA and CDR2 YNFKEQ. The part of the CDR3 DNA that was read is TGTGCCAGCAGCCAAGATCGCAGGGAGGGTTCACCC. Protein product: CASSQDRREGSP. The entire CDR3 reads CASSQDRREGSPLHF.

About this clone: The CDR3 extends 3 residues past the end of the read, so its final part is completed from the germline J gene. The chain couples TRBV6-1 to TRBJ1-6, with D perhaps TRBD1 (5 bases). Germline-derived CDR1 and CDR2 are MNHNS and SASEGT. Trimming removed 3 bases at V and 8 bases at J, with 8 bases between. CDR3 length equals 13 residues. CDR3 DNA (partial): TGTGCCAGCAGTGAGACAGAGTATTCACCC. Amino acids: CASSETEYSP. The CDR3 as a whole reads CASSETEYSPLHF.

The sequenced CDR3 bases are TGTGCCAGCAGCGGTGGACAGAATGAA. It codes for CASSGGQNE. The entire CDR3 is CASSGGQNEAFF. The J gene is TRBJ1-1, the V gene TRBV9; D perhaps matches TRBD1 (6 bases). The CDR3 goes on 3 residues after the read ends, and that part is filled in from the germline J gene. V gave up 3 bases and J gave up 7 bases, with 10 bases separating them. In germline, CDR1 is SGDLS, CDR2 YYNGEE. The CDR3 is 12 residues long.

Note on this clone: With the read ending 3 residues before the CDR3 end, the germline J gene is used to fill in that end. The V gene is TRBV7-2, the J gene TRBJ1-4, with D unresolved. Germline V gives CDR1 SGHTA, CDR2 FQGNSA. The CDR3 spans 12 residues. V lost 3 bases, J lost 5 bases, and 4 bases lay in between. The chain's CDR3 is CASSLRNEKLFF. The CDR3 bases that were read are TGTGCCAGCAGCTTGAGGAATGAAAAA.

As concerns this clone: The CDR3 end lies 3 residues beyond the end of the read and is filled in from the germline J gene. The J gene is TRBJ1-3, the V gene TRBV18; 10 nucleotides line up with TRBD1. Germline V gene data show CDR1 as KGHSH and CDR2 as LQKENI. CDR3 length: 15 amino acids. The J segment lost 2 bases and the V segment lost 4 bases, leaving 2 bases of the junction unmatched. The CDR3 region is CASSLGQGAGNTIYF. CDR3 DNA, as far as it was read: TGTGCCAGCTCACTAGGACAGGGGGCTGGAAACACC.

As concerns this clone: The DNA ends 3 residues before the CDR3 does, and the rest of the CDR3 is filled in from the germline J gene. This chain uses TRBV28 with TRBJ2-2; TRBD1 agrees at 8 bases. Germline V lookup: CDR1 MDHEN, CDR2 SYDVKM. With 5 bases clipped from V and 1 base from J, the junction kept 6 bases outside the gene matches. CDR3 size: 16 residues. CDR3 DNA (partial): TGTGCCAGCAGTATCTCCGACAGGGGGAACACCGGGGAG. This encodes CASSISDRGNTGE. The CDR3, in full, reads CASSISDRGNTGELFF.

The DNA read from the CDR3 is TGTGCCAGCAGTGTTAGCGGGGGGTTTGATGAG. It codes for CASSVSGGFDE. The full-length CDR3 reads as CASSVSGGFDEQFF. The chain is built from TRBV6-1 and TRBJ2-1; 10 bases match TRBD2. The read stops 3 residues short of the end of the CDR3; the missing end is completed from the germline J gene. V lost 4 bases and J lost 8; bases outside the gene matches: 5. Germline V gives CDR1 MNHNS, CDR2 SASEGT. The length of the CDR3 is 14 residues.

A note on this clone: The read ends 3 residues before the CDR3 terminus; that terminus is restored from the germline J gene. The gene calls are TRBV4-2 and TRBJ2-3; 8 positions agree with TRBD1. This CDR3 spans 17 amino acids. V was pared by 2 bases and J by 0 bases, with 7 bases of the junction left unmatched. In germline, CDR1 is LGHNA, CDR2 YNFKEQ. The sequenced part of the CDR3 DNA is TGTGCCAGCAGCCAATCTCGGACAGGGTTAAGCACAGATACG. This encodes CASSQSRTGLSTDT. The whole CDR3 protein reads CASSQSRTGLSTDTQYF.

Comment on this clone: With the read ending 3 residues before the CDR3 end, the germline J gene is used to fill in that end. The chain is built from TRBV28 and TRBJ2-1, with TRBD1 matching over 12 bases. The CDR3 has 16 residues. Trimming removed 2 bases from V and 9 bases from J; junction bases left unmatched: 8. Germline V gene sequence: CDR1 MDHEN, CDR2 SYDVKM. The part of the CDR3 DNA that was read is TGTGCCAGCAGTTTAGTCTCGGGACAGGGGGCGCTTGAG. Translation: CASSLVSGQGALE. The full CDR3 reads CASSLVSGQGALEQFF.

A remark on this clone: The CDR3 extends 3 residues past the end of the read, so its final part is completed from the germline J gene. The chain couples TRBV2 to TRBJ1-2; the D is unclear. From germline, CDR1 is SNHLY and CDR2 FYNNEI. The CDR3 has 15 amino acids. Partial CDR3 DNA: TGTGCCAGCAGGGACCCCGGGTCCTTCGGGGAGGGC. Amino acids: CASRDPGSFGEG. In full, the CDR3 is CASRDPGSFGEGYTF.

As regards this clone: The read falls 3 residues short of the CDR3 end, and the missing part is taken from the germline J gene. The chain is built from TRBV6-4 and TRBJ1-1, with D perhaps TRBD1 (6 bases). V gave up 4 bases and J gave up 4 bases, with 13 bases separating them. The CDR3 is 14 residues long. Germline V gene lookup returns CDR1 MRHNA and CDR2 SNTAGT. The CDR3 bases that were read are TGTGCCAGCAGTGTATCGCAGGGGAGCACTGAA. Amino acids: CASSVSQGSTE. The whole CDR3 reads CASSVSQGSTEAFF.

Regarding this clone: From the germline J gene comes the end of the CDR3, since the read stops 3 residues before it. V gene TRBV20-1 combines with J gene TRBJ1-1; a possible D gene is TRBD1 (6 bases). V shed 1 base and J shed 5 bases, with 14 bases lying between them. Germline assignment: CDR1 DFQATT and CDR2 SNEGSKA (reference sequence). The CDR3 length is 14 residues. The CDR3 sequence: CSARVGGARTEAFF. The DNA read from the CDR3 is TGCAGTGCTAGAGTAGGGGGGGCGCGGACTGAA.

About this clone: The junction departs from the called germline gene at one end, perhaps through a read error. The DNA ends 3 residues before the CDR3 does, and the rest of the CDR3 is filled in from the germline J gene. The gene calls are TRBV30 and TRBJ1-5; unclear D gene. Per the germline V gene, CDR1 is GTSNPN and CDR2 is SVGIG (reference sequence). The CDR3 loop spans 14 amino acids. CDR3 sequence reads: CSCVGGNSNQPQHF. Incomplete CDR3 DNA: TGTTCCTGTGTGGGCGGGAATAGCAATCAGCCC.

For this clone: The CDR3 goes on 3 residues after the read ends, and that part is filled in from the germline J gene. The J gene is TRBJ2-1, the V gene TRBV20-1; D is undetermined. The CDR3 loop spans 13 amino acids. Per germline, CDR1 DFQATT and CDR2 SNEGSKA (reference sequence). V shed 4 bases and J shed 3 bases, with 10 bases lying between them. The sequenced part of the CDR3 DNA is TGCAGTGCTAAGCTTGGCGGCTACAATGAG. This sequence encodes CSAKLGGYNE. The whole CDR3 protein is CSAKLGGYNEQFF.

For this clone: From the germline J gene comes the end of the CDR3, since the read stops 3 residues before it. V gene TRBV14 combines with J gene TRBJ2-3; D might be TRBD1 (5 bases). Germline CDR1 is SGHDN and CDR2 is FVKESK. V lost 6 bases, J lost 1 base, and 20 bases lay in between. CDR3 size: 17 residues. The sequenced part of the CDR3 DNA is TGTGCCAGCAGGCCTACTTCAGGGAACCCGGGCACAGATACG. Protein: CASRPTSGNPGTDT. The whole CDR3 reads CASRPTSGNPGTDTQYF.

Regarding this clone: The sequence runs out 3 residues before the end of the CDR3; the remainder is reconstructed from the germline J gene. The V and J genes are TRBV19 and TRBJ2-2; perhaps D is TRBD1 or TRBD2 (5 bases each). V dropped 3 bases and J dropped 4 bases, with 12 bases sitting between them. In germline, CDR1 is LNHDA, CDR2 SQIVND (reference sequence). This CDR3 is 15 amino acids long. This CDR3 is CASSIRGALTGELFF. CDR3 DNA (partial): TGTGCCAGTAGTATTAGAGGGGCCCTCACCGGGGAG. The full variable domain, rest sourced from reference TRBV19 and TRBJ2-2, is DGGITQSPKYLFRKEGQNVTLSCEQNLNHDAMYWYRQDPGQGLRLIYYSQIVNDFQKGDIAEGYSVSREKKESFPLTVTSAQKNPTAFYLCASSIRGALTGELFFGEGSRLTVL.

As concerns this clone: Read sequence stops 3 residues before the CDR3 end, and the germline J gene provides the missing end. The chain couples TRBV11-2 to TRBJ2-2; D uncertain. V gave up 4 bases and J gave up 7 bases, with 10 bases separating them. The CDR3 covers 13 residues. Per germline, CDR1 SGHAT and CDR2 FQNNGV. CDR3 region: CASSSTRVGELFF. The sequenced CDR3 bases are TGTGCCAGCAGCTCGACCCGGGTCGGGGAG.

The DNA read from the CDR3 is TGTGCCTGGACAGGGAGGTCAGCCTACGAG. Translated, it gives CAWTGRSAYE. The complete CDR3 reads CAWTGRSAYEQYF. The chain couples TRBV30 to TRBJ2-7; tentative D call: TRBD2 (6 bases). With the read ending 3 residues before the CDR3 end, the germline J gene is used to fill in that end. Per the germline V gene, CDR1 is GTSNPN and CDR2 is SVGIG (reference sequence). This CDR3 has 13 amino acids. Trimming shortened V by 4 bases and J by 2 bases, and 12 bases separated the two germline ends.

The CDR3 here is CSAISGQGSTGANVLTF. CDR3 DNA (partial): TGCAGTGCTATTTCTGGACAGGGGTCTACTGGGGCCAACGTC. The chain uses TRBV20-1 and TRBJ2-6, with 9 bases aligning to TRBD1. The CDR3 end falls 3 residues outside the read, so it is completed with the germline J gene. This CDR3 has 17 residues. V dropped 4 bases and J dropped 2; count of bases not matched to a gene: 9. CDR1 and CDR2 (germline): DFQATT, SNEGSKA (reference sequence).

The CDR3 bases that were read are TGTGCCAGCAGAAAGGGACAGGTAGAAGGTCAGCCC. It specifies CASRKGQVEGQP. The entire CDR3 protein reads CASRKGQVEGQPQHF. The chain employs TRBV2 and TRBJ1-5, with 8 bases lining up with TRBD1. The read stops 3 residues short of the end of the CDR3; the missing end is completed from the germline J gene. This CDR3 spans 15 amino acids. The germline V gene has CDR1 SNHLY and CDR2 FYNNEI. Unmatched junction bases numbered 10, after V lost 6 bases and J lost 6 bases.

As concerns this clone: Read data end 3 residues before the CDR3 end; the end is taken from the germline J gene. This chain connects TRBV7-3 to TRBJ2-1; TRBD2 aligns across 11 bases. The CDR3 spans 15 residues. The ends lost 4 bases at V and 3 bases at J; junction bases unmatched: 2. The germline V gene has CDR1 SGHTA and CDR2 FQGTGA. CDR3 region: CASSSSGGLYNEQFF. The CDR3 bases that were read are TGTGCCAGCAGCTCTAGCGGGGGGCTCTACAATGAG.

Comments on this clone: The read is 3 residues too short to cover the CDR3 end, so that end is filled in from the germline J gene. The chain joins TRBV6-2 or TRBV6-3 to TRBJ2-1, with 11 bases identical to TRBD2. Germline CDR1 MNHEY, CDR2 SVGEGT. Trimming removed 3 bases from V and 6 bases from J; junction bases left unmatched: 4. CDR3 size: 15 residues. CDR3 protein: CASSYSGGASNEQFF. The sequenced part of the CDR3 DNA is TGTGCCAGCAGTTATAGCGGGGGGGCCTCCAATGAG.

In regard to this clone: Sequencing ends 3 residues short of the CDR3 end; the germline J gene provides the rest. V and J are TRBV6-1 and TRBJ1-2; no firm D call. V was pared by 0 bases and J by 3 bases, with 11 bases between. Germline values: CDR1 MNHNS, CDR2 SASEGT. The CDR3 totals 15 residues. The CDR3 bases that were read are TGTGCCAGCAGTGAAGCGCTACTTCGGGACTATGGC. Translating gives CASSEALLRDYG. The full-length CDR3 reads as CASSEALLRDYGYTF.

A remark on this clone: The read falls 3 residues short of the CDR3 end, and the missing part is taken from the germline J gene. J is TRBJ1-2 and V is TRBV5-1, with 8 bases that match TRBD1. The V gene's germline CDR1 is SGHRS and CDR2 YFSETQ. The CDR3 runs to 14 residues. Trimming cost V 6 bases and J 6 bases; bases outside gene matches: 10. CDR3 amino acids: CASKTGGISDGYTF. The CDR3 bases that were read are TGCGCCAGCAAAACAGGGGGAATCTCAGATGGC.

Worth noting for this clone: The read terminates 3 residues before the CDR3 end, so the remaining end is supplied by the germline J gene. The rearrangement uses TRBV18 and TRBJ1-1, with D unresolved. Trimming removed 2 bases at V and 4 bases at J, with 11 bases between. Germline CDR1 is KGHSH and CDR2 is LQKENI. The CDR3 covers 14 residues. This chain's CDR3 is CASSPISGRTEAFF. The DNA read from the CDR3 is TGTGCCAGCTCACCAATTTCGGGTCGCACTGAA.

In the case of this clone: The read gets to within 3 residues of the CDR3 end, and the germline J gene fills in the rest. The rearrangement joins TRBV7-8 to TRBJ1-1, with D possibly TRBD1 on 5 matching bases. The CDR3 length is 16 residues. In germline, CDR1 is SGHVS, CDR2 FQNEAQ. V gave up 4 bases and J gave up 3 bases, with 18 bases separating them. CDR3 sequence: CASSWDYRHGDTEAFF. Partial CDR3 DNA: TGTGCCAGCAGCTGGGACTATAGGCACGGAGACACTGAA.

About this clone: The CDR3 goes on 3 residues after the read ends, and that part is filled in from the germline J gene. The genes are TRBV6-4 and TRBJ2-3, with 8 bases aligning to TRBD1. This CDR3 has 16 amino acids. With 5 bases clipped from V and 6 bases from J, the junction kept 13 bases outside the gene matches. Germline assignment: CDR1 MRHNA and CDR2 SNTAGT. The covered CDR3 bases are TGTGCCAGCAGTCAAAGATCGGACAGGGAGGCCGATACG. This codes for CASSQRSDREADT. The whole CDR3 sequence is CASSQRSDREADTQYF.

About this clone itself: The sequenced fragment ends 3 residues before the CDR3 boundary, so the rest is inferred from the germline J gene. The V gene is TRBV20-1, the J gene TRBJ2-1; TRBD2 aligns across 7 bases. This CDR3 comprises 15 residues. Per germline, CDR1 DFQATT and CDR2 SNEGSKA (reference sequence). The V and J ends lost 3 bases and 7 bases, in that order; junction bases with no gene match: 12. The CDR3 sequence is CSARRLAEVINEQFF. CDR3 DNA, as far as it was read: TGCAGTGCTAGGAGGCTAGCGGAAGTAATAAATGAG.

To note about this clone: The read halts 3 residues ahead of the CDR3 end, with the missing end drawn from the germline J gene. The chain recombines TRBV2 with TRBJ2-7; D might be TRBD2 (6 bases). Looked up from germline, CDR1 is SNHLY and CDR2 is FYNNEI. There are 13 residues in the CDR3. Trimming shortened V by 6 bases and J by 4 bases, and 13 bases separated the two germline ends. This chain's CDR3 is CASRPRGIYEQYF. CDR3 DNA, as far as it was read: TGTGCCAGCAGGCCACGGGGGATATACGAG.